A single sample is the source of the 30 T cell receptor beta chains below, sequenced in a study of blood T cell repertoires in COVID-19 (dated by TCRdb to about 2020). The library was generated by the immunoSEQ multiplex PCR assay. The table was pulled from immuneACCESS by TCRdb, which kept in-frame rearrangements only. Such tables lose some clones; where checked, under half of the loss comes from unresolved V genes, and the rest has no known cause. The sample yields under 250,000 clones; about 82% were counted once. Together, the top ten hold approximately 5% of the sample. Sequenced sample: peripheral blood. The receptors here all came from a woman of 80 years or more with COVID-19, enrolled during active disease.

The chain joins TRBV10-3 to TRBJ1-4; 9 nucleotides line up with TRBD1. V gave up 2 bases and J gave up 5 bases; unmatched junction bases: 0. The length of the CDR3 is 14 residues. CDR1 is ENHRY and CDR2 is SYGVKD in the germline V gene. CDR3 DNA: TGTGCCATCAGTGAGGGGACAGGGAATGAAAAACTGTTTTTT. Amino acid sequence: CAISEGTGNEKLFF.

V is TRBV11-2 and J is TRBJ1-1; unclear D gene. V lost 3 bases, J lost 3 bases, and 11 bases lay in between. Germline CDR1 and CDR2: SGHAT and FQNNGV. CDR3 length equals 14 residues. The CDR3 protein is CASSLLPGDTEAFF. As DNA, the CDR3 is TGTGCCAGCAGCTTGCTGCCGGGAGACACTGAAGCTTTCTTT.

This rearrangement joins TRBV2 to TRBJ1-5; possibly TRBD1 for D (6 bases). Per the germline V gene, CDR1 is SNHLY and CDR2 is FYNNEI. The ends were cut back, 3 bases at V and 2 bases at J, with 14 bases in the middle. This CDR3 spans 16 amino acids. As DNA, the CDR3 is TGTGCCAGCAGTGATGTGGGGGCTAGAGGCAATCAGCCCCAGCATTTT. Amino acid sequence: CASSDVGARGNQPQHF.

Comments on this clone: The same CDR3 can be traced to other DNA sequences in this sample. The rearrangement links TRBV6-2 or TRBV6-3 to TRBJ2-5; 10 positions agree with TRBD2. The V segment lost 0 bases and the J segment 2 bases; nucleotides outside the gene matches: 3. This CDR3 has 16 amino acids. Germline V gives CDR1 MNHEY, CDR2 SVGEGT. CDR3 sequence: CASSYSSGGGQETQYF. CDR3 coding DNA: TGTGCCAGCAGTTACTCAAGCGGGGGGGGACAAGAGACCCAGTACTTC.

The chain couples TRBV2 to TRBJ1-1, with 7 bases fitting TRBD1. This CDR3 contains 14 residues. Germline CDR1 is SNHLY and CDR2 is FYNNEI. V lost 5 bases, J lost 5 bases, and 8 bases stayed unmatched. DNA for the CDR3: TGTGCCAGCAGTCCGCAGGGGGTAGGGACTGAAGCTTTCTTT. Its protein product is CASSPQGVGTEAFF. The variable domain in full, completed from reference TRBV2 and TRBJ1-1, reads EPEVTQTPSHQVTQMGQEVILRCVPISNHLYFYWYRQILGQKVEFLVSFYNNEISEKSEIFDDQFSVERPDGSNFTLKIRSTKLEDSAMYFCASSPQGVGTEAFFGQGTRLTVV.

In this sample, this clone turned up a few times. The rearrangement links TRBV27 to TRBJ2-7; 8 nucleotides agree with TRBD1. Germline values: CDR1 MNHEY, CDR2 SMNVEV (reference sequence). J was trimmed by 0 bases and V by 6 bases; bases with no gene match: 7. The CDR3 has 15 amino acids. The CDR3 spells CASRRQGTSSYEQYV. The CDR3 DNA is TGTGCCAGCAGGAGACAGGGGACAAGCTCCTACGAGCAGTACGTC.

This chain joins TRBV2 and TRBJ1-5; D is unresolved. Per germline, CDR1 SNHLY and CDR2 FYNNEI. The CDR3 runs 15 residues. V lost 7 bases to trimming and J lost 2 bases, with 15 bases between them. CDR3: CASTGPKQGNQPQHF. The CDR3 DNA reads TGTGCCAGCACGGGTCCTAAGCAAGGCAATCAGCCCCAGCATTTT. The full variable domain, completed using reference TRBV2 and TRBJ1-5, is EPEVTQTPSHQVTQMGQEVILRCVPISNHLYFYWYRQILGQKVEFLVSFYNNEISEKSEIFDDQFSVERPDGSNFTLKIRSTKLEDSAMYFCASTGPKQGNQPQHFGDGTRLSIL.

The J gene is TRBJ1-6, the V gene TRBV7-9; D remains ambiguous. Trimming shortened V by 4 bases and J by 6 bases, and 13 bases separated the two germline ends. Germline V gene data show CDR1 as SEHNR and CDR2 as FQNEAQ (reference sequence). CDR3 size: 15 residues. CDR3 bases: TGTGCCAGCAGCTCCACGGGAGGGCCTAATTCACCCCTCCACTTT. Protein: CASSSTGGPNSPLHF.

V is TRBV6-5 and J is TRBJ1-4; D is possibly TRBD1 (6 bases). CDR1 is MNHEY, CDR2 SVGAGI, per germline. The CDR3 is 13 residues long. With 4 bases removed from V and 7 bases from J, the gap between germline ends came to 10 bases. The CDR3: CASSFNRAEKLFF. In DNA, the CDR3 is TGTGCCAGCAGTTTTAACAGGGCTGAAAAACTGTTTTTT.

CDR3 coding DNA: TGCGCCAGCAGCACCCTGGGCAGCTCCTATAATTCACCCCTCCACTTT. Translated, it gives CASSTLGSSYNSPLHF. The chain joins TRBV4-1 to TRBJ1-6; D gene unclear. CDR1 and CDR2 from the germline V gene are MGHRA and YSYEKL. V shed 5 bases and J shed 0 bases, with 11 bases lying between them. The CDR3 is 16 amino acids.

The V gene is TRBV24-1, the J gene TRBJ2-2; 8 bases match TRBD1. The CDR3 extends over 16 amino acids. Looked up from germline, CDR1 is KGHDR and CDR2 is SFDVKD. After removal of 5 bases from V and 3 bases from J, the junction contained 7 bases not matched to a gene. The CDR3 sequence: CATSAPGQAYTGELFF. The CDR3 region has the DNA TGTGCCACCAGTGCTCCGGGACAGGCGTACACCGGGGAGCTGTTTTTT.

The rearrangement uses TRBV7-3 and TRBJ1-6, with D unclear. CDR3 length: 15 amino acids. CDR1 is SGHTA and CDR2 is FQGTGA in the germline V gene. V was cut by 1 base and J by 10 bases, with 14 bases left in between. CDR3 bases: TGTGCCAGCAGCTTAAACGGACTTAACTCATCACCCCTCCACTTT. It is translated as CASSLNGLNSSPLHF.

The chain is built from TRBV19 and TRBJ1-1; 7 bases agree with TRBD1. The CDR3 length is 16 residues. CDR1 and CDR2 from the germline V gene are LNHDA and SQIVND (reference sequence). Trimming cost V 7 bases and J 2 bases; bases outside gene matches: 13. The DNA for the CDR3 is TGTGCCAGTACCCCGTCCGTCAGGGGGATAAACACTGAAGCTTTCTTT. This sequence encodes CASTPSVRGINTEAFF.

The genes are TRBV6-6 and TRBJ1-1; TRBD1 is a possible D gene (5 bases). Germline lookup yields CDR1 MNHNY and CDR2 SVGAGI (reference sequence). This CDR3 spans 14 amino acids. Trimming removed 3 bases from V and 1 base from J, with 9 bases in between. The CDR3 bases are TGTGCCAGCAGTTATCAGGGTCAGAACACTGAAGCTTTCTTT. It yields the protein CASSYQGQNTEAFF.

The chain joins TRBV6-2 or TRBV6-3 to TRBJ1-1; unclear D gene. Trimming cost V 0 bases and J 3 bases, with 26 bases left between them. CDR3 size: 20 residues. Germline V gene lookup returns CDR1 MNHEY and CDR2 SVGEGT. CDR3 nucleotide sequence: TGTGCCAGCAGTTACTCGACGATTCGTCGGGCAGCGGCACTCGACACTGAAGCTTTCTTT. This sequence encodes CASSYSTIRRAAALDTEAFF.

The chain couples TRBV29-1 to TRBJ2-4; maybe TRBD2 (6 bases). Trimming took off 2 bases at V and 11 bases at J, with 16 bases between the two ends. The CDR3 loop spans 13 amino acids. Per germline, CDR1 SQVTM and CDR2 ANQGSEA. CDR3 sequence: CSVENPTREFQYF. The CDR3 region has the DNA TGCAGCGTTGAAAACCCAACTCGGGAGTTTCAGTACTTC. Full variable domain (remainder filled in from reference TRBV29-1 and TRBJ2-4): SAVISQKPSRDICQRGTSLTIQCQVDSQVTMMFWYRQQPGQSLTLIATANQGSEATYESGFVIDKFPISRPNLTFSTLTVSNMSPEDSSIYLCSVENPTREFQYFGAGTRLSVL.

The chain uses TRBV5-1 and TRBJ2-6, with D tentatively TRBD1 (6 bases). The V and J ends lost 6 bases and 3 bases respectively, with 16 bases between them. The CDR3 loop spans 16 amino acids. The germline V gene encodes CDR1 SGHRS and CDR2 YFSETQ. The CDR3 nucleotides are TGCGCCAGCACCCTCACAGGGATAAGTGGGGCCAACGTCCTGACTTTC. It translates to CASTLTGISGANVLTF.

This clone was seen a few times. The J gene is TRBJ2-7, the V gene TRBV6-6, with 7 bases that match TRBD2. The ends lost 2 bases at V and 2 bases at J; junction bases unmatched: 3. This CDR3 is 14 amino acids long. Germline assignment: CDR1 MNHNY and CDR2 SVGAGI (reference sequence). DNA of the CDR3: TGTGCCAGCAGTTACGGGGGGGAACCCTACGAGCAGTACTTC. Its protein product is CASSYGGEPYEQYF.

A single count supports this clone. V gene TRBV7-2 combines with J gene TRBJ2-5, with 13 bases identical to TRBD2. The CDR3 runs to 16 residues. V trimming: 4 bases; J trimming: 4 bases; junction bases outside the gene matches: 6. Germline assignment: CDR1 SGHTA and CDR2 FQGNSA. The CDR3 DNA follows: TGTGCCAGCAGCTGGACTAGCGGGGGCCTAGGAGAGACCCAGTACTTC. This codes for CASSWTSGGLGETQYF.

This sequence joins TRBV29-1 and TRBJ2-5, with TRBD1 as a possible D gene (5 bases). Trimming shortened V by 4 bases and J by 5 bases, and 17 bases separated the two germline ends. Germline loops: CDR1 SQVTM, CDR2 ANQGSEA. The CDR3 has 14 residues. CDR3 coding DNA: TGCAGCGTTGTTGGAAGGGGAAGGGTGGAGACCCAGTACTTC. Translated: CSVVGRGRVETQYF.

The chain has TRBV6-4 and TRBJ1-6; 7 bases match TRBD1. The CDR3 runs 15 residues. In germline, CDR1 is MRHNA, CDR2 SNTAGT. J was trimmed by 6 bases and V by 2 bases; bases with no gene match: 4. Here the CDR3 DNA reads TGTGCCAGCAGTGACCGAGGGGGCCTTAATTCACCCCTCCACTTT. Translating gives CASSDRGGLNSPLHF.

The chain is built from TRBV3-1 (or the pseudogene TRBV3-2) and TRBJ2-5; 10 positions match TRBD2. This CDR3 is built from 15 residues. Germline CDR1 reads LGHDT; CDR2 reads YNNKEL (reference sequence). J lost 5 bases, V lost 4 bases, and 7 bases had no gene match. This CDR3 reads CASSPSGGAGETQYF. The CDR3 DNA follows: TGTGCCAGCAGCCCCAGCGGGGGGGCCGGTGAGACCCAGTACTTC.

V usage is TRBV7-2 and J usage is TRBJ2-1, with 9 nucleotides matching TRBD2. V shed 4 bases, J shed 16 bases, and the junction held 5 bases outside the gene matches. CDR1 and CDR2 from the germline V gene are SGHTA and FQGNSA. The CDR3 extends over 11 amino acids. The CDR3 region is CASSSGLARFF. For the CDR3, the DNA is TGTGCCAGCAGCTCGGGACTAGCTAGATTCTTC. Full variable domain (outside the CDR3, taken from reference TRBV7-2 and TRBJ2-1): GAGVSQSPSNKVTEKGKDVELRCDPISGHTALYWYRQSLGQGLEFLIYFQGNSAPDKSGLPSDRFSAERTGGSVSTLTIQRTQQEDSAVYLCASSSGLARFFGPGTRLTVL.

V usage is TRBV6-2 or TRBV6-3 and J usage is TRBJ1-2; possibly TRBD1 for D (6 bases). CDR1 and CDR2 (germline): MNHEY, SVGEGT. V lost 5 bases, J lost 2 bases, and 18 bases lay in between. The length of the CDR3 is 16 residues. CDR3 sequence (DNA): TGTGCCAGCAGTACCAAACAGGGAGCAGGCAACTATGGCTACACCTTC. Translated: CASSTKQGAGNYGYTF.

This chain joins TRBV28 and TRBJ1-2, with TRBD1 as a possible D gene (6 bases). CDR3 size: 13 residues. V dropped 6 bases and J dropped 13 bases, with 21 bases sitting between them. Germline assignment: CDR1 MDHEN and CDR2 SYDVKM. DNA of the CDR3: TGTGCCAGCAGCCCCGGGGACATAGCCTGGGTCACCTTC. It is translated as CASSPGDIAWVTF.

This chain joins TRBV28 and TRBJ1-3; D possibly corresponds to TRBD1 (5 bases). V was shortened by 6 bases and J by 2 bases, with 11 bases between the two germline ends. The CDR3 length is 14 residues. Germline V gene lookup returns CDR1 MDHEN and CDR2 SYDVKM. CDR3 protein: CASSLWGAGNTIYF. CDR3 DNA sequence: TGTGCCAGCAGCCTATGGGGGGCTGGAAACACCATATATTTT.

In DNA form, the CDR3 reads TGTGCCATCAGTGAGTCGAGGGAATCACCCCTCCACTTT. Its translation: CAISESRESPLHF. The chain couples TRBV10-3 to TRBJ1-6; no firm D call. V was clipped by 0 bases and J by 10 bases, with 7 bases between them. Per germline, CDR1 ENHRY and CDR2 SYGVKD. The CDR3 has 13 amino acids.

The chain is built from TRBV3-1 (or the pseudogene TRBV3-2) and TRBJ1-5, with D possibly TRBD1 on 6 matching bases. This CDR3 spans 14 amino acids. CDR1 and CDR2 (germline): LGHDT, YNNKEL (reference sequence). The V end lost 0 bases, the J end lost 4 bases, and 7 bases lay between the germline ends. The CDR3 is CASSQDQGNQPQHF. The CDR3 DNA reads TGTGCCAGCAGCCAAGACCAGGGGAATCAGCCCCAGCATTTT.

The chain combines TRBV2 with TRBJ2-5, with D maybe TRBD2 (5 bases). Trimming shortened V by 5 bases and J by 1 base, and 11 bases separated the two germline ends. The CDR3 covers 14 residues. CDR1 and CDR2 from the germline V gene are SNHLY and FYNNEI. CDR3 amino acids: CASSSGLFQETQYF. The CDR3 nucleotides read TGTGCCAGCAGTAGCGGACTTTTCCAAGAGACCCAGTACTTC.

This clone occurred once. The rearrangement uses TRBV19 and TRBJ1-1, with TRBD1 matching over 8 bases. Germline V gene sequence: CDR1 LNHDA, CDR2 SQIVND (reference sequence). The V segment lost 7 bases and the J segment 4 bases; nucleotides outside the gene matches: 8. This CDR3 is 14 amino acids long. CDR3 region: CASNDRGLITEAFF. The CDR3 coding sequence is TGTGCCAGTAATGACAGGGGTTTGATCACTGAAGCTTTCTTT. Combining the CDR3 with reference TRBV19 and TRBJ1-1 gives the whole variable domain DGGITQSPKYLFRKEGQNVTLSCEQNLNHDAMYWYRQDPGQGLRLIYYSQIVNDFQKGDIAEGYSVSREKKESFPLTVTSAQKNPTAFYLCASNDRGLITEAFFGQGTRLTVV.